This T cell receptor (beta chain) was observed in a study of blood T cells in healthy people across ages. Looking at the study overall: With template switching, about one barcoded beta molecule was captured per two T cells.

The extraction recovered at least 5 micrograms of total RNA per sample. With a J-beta primer mix and a sample-barcoded 5' primer, a second PCR ran about 7 to 12 cycles. In TCRdb, the 5' RACE reads were re-called with MiXCR into one record per CDR3 protein. This sample yields 800,000 or so distinct CDR3 sequences, of which 60% to 80% are seen a single time; about 30% belongs to the top ten. This clonotype originated in a man aged 25 to 45 in good health. Material: blood.

DNA for the CDR3: TGTGCCAGCAGCGCACAGGCGAACACTGAAGCTTTCTTT. As protein: CASSAQANTEAFF. V gene TRBV7-3 combines with J gene TRBJ1-1; perhaps TRBD1 as D (5 bases). The V end lost 5 bases, the J end lost 1 base, and 8 bases lay between the germline ends. Germline assignment: CDR1 SGHTA and CDR2 FQGTGA. CDR3 length equals 13 residues.